The next 30 T cell receptor beta chains were all read from a single sample in a study of blood T cells in healthy people across ages. The use of a sample-barcoded 5' primer and a J-beta primer mix characterized a second PCR of about 7 to 12 cycles. Each CDR3 protein gets one entry after TCRdb re-called the 5' RACE reads with MiXCR. The sample carries about 760,000 distinct CDR3 sequences, roughly 25% recorded once. The same data also went into a second study, on T cells of mothers and their children.

Sequenced input: blood. Receptors originate from a boy aged 5-17 years in good health.

CDR3 bases: TGTGCCAGCAGTCGAGAGGGACAGGACTCCTACGAGCAGTACTTC. Translating gives CASSREGQDSYEQYF. This chain uses TRBV12-3 or TRBV12-4 with TRBJ2-7, with TRBD1 matching 8 bases. The CDR3 totals 15 residues. V shed 5 bases and J 0 bases; nucleotides not matched to a gene: 6.

The rearrangement links TRBV9 to TRBJ2-5; 9 positions agree with TRBD2. Germline CDR1 reads SGDLS; CDR2 reads YYNGEE. Trimming cost V 1 base and J 1 base; bases outside gene matches: 11. The CDR3 runs 18 residues. CDR3 nucleotides: TGTGCCAGCAGCGTATCCCTAACGACTAGCGGACGCCAAGAGACCCAGTACTTC. Residues: CASSVSLTTSGRQETQYF.

The chain links TRBV27 to TRBJ2-1, with TRBD2 matching 8 bases. The CDR3 runs 15 residues. CDR1 is MNHEY and CDR2 is SMNVEV in the germline V gene (reference sequence). J gave up 3 bases and V 0 bases, and 1 base lay outside the gene matches. The DNA of the CDR3 is TGTGCCAGCAGTTTATCAACTAGCGGCTACAATGAGCAGTTCTTC. This encodes CASSLSTSGYNEQFF.

This clonotype was seen only a few times. The chain employs TRBV20-1 and TRBJ2-5, with a possible D match to TRBD2 (6 bases). Germline values: CDR1 DFQATT, CDR2 SNEGSKA (reference sequence). Trimming took 3 bases from V and 5 from J, leaving 16 bases between them. This CDR3 comprises 14 residues. The CDR3 loop reads CSASLFGGLETQYF. The CDR3 DNA is TGCAGTGCTAGCCTCTTTGGAGGGTTGGAGACCCAGTACTTC.

The chain links TRBV7-9 to TRBJ2-2; D not certain. Trimming shortened V by 4 bases and J by 0 bases, and 15 bases separated the two germline ends. Germline V gene sequence: CDR1 SEHNR, CDR2 FQNEAQ (reference sequence). The CDR3 runs to 17 residues. The CDR3: CASSSPYEESNTGELFF. CDR3 DNA: TGTGCCAGCAGCTCCCCCTACGAGGAATCGAACACCGGGGAGCTGTTTTTT.

This clonotype was counted only a few times. V gene TRBV7-9 combines with J gene TRBJ1-5, with TRBD1 as a possible D gene (6 bases). Deletions cut 3 bases from V and 3 bases from J, with 15 bases between. CDR1 and CDR2 (germline): SEHNR, FQNEAQ (reference sequence). CDR3 size: 16 residues. The DNA for the CDR3 is TGTGCCAGCAGCTTCTCGGGGGCTGGTATCAATCAGCCCCAGCATTTT. Its translation is CASSFSGAGINQPQHF.

This clonotype was seen many times. Sequence at one end of the junction differs from germline and may be a read error. V and J are TRBV9 and TRBJ2-7; D perhaps matches TRBD2 (6 bases). Per germline, CDR1 SGDLS and CDR2 YYNGEE. This CDR3 is built from 14 residues. The DNA of the CDR3 is TGTGCCAGCAGTGTAGGAGCGGGCCCCTACGAGCAGTACTTC. Translated, it gives CASSVGAGPYEQYF.

This clonotype has just a few counts. The rearrangement links TRBV12-3 or TRBV12-4 to TRBJ1-5, with D uncertain. The CDR3 runs 13 residues. V was shortened by 7 bases and J by 11 bases, with 18 bases between the two germline ends. CDR3 sequence: CASTIQSSQAQHF. The CDR3 nucleotides are TGTGCCAGCACCATACAGAGCTCCCAGGCCCAGCATTTT.

This clonotype was observed a few times. The chain uses TRBV29-1 and TRBJ2-4; D may be TRBD1 or TRBD2 (5 bases each). Germline V lookup: CDR1 SQVTM, CDR2 ANQGSEA. There are 14 residues in the CDR3. V lost 7 bases and J 0 bases, leaving 13 bases between the germline ends. As DNA, the CDR3 is TGCAGCGCCGTGGGACGGCTAGCCAAAAACATTCAGTACTTC. It translates to CSAVGRLAKNIQYF.

This clonotype occurred a few times. The chain is built from TRBV6-5 and TRBJ2-3, with D maybe TRBD1 (6 bases). Germline V gene sequence: CDR1 MNHEY, CDR2 SVGAGI. V gave up 5 bases and J gave up 5 bases, with 11 bases separating them. The CDR3 runs to 13 residues. The DNA for the CDR3 is TGTGCCAGCAGTCGTCAGGGGAAAGATACGCAGTATTTT. Translating gives CASSRQGKDTQYF.

The genes are TRBV18 and TRBJ1-1; no firm D call. The V and J ends lost 4 bases and 3 bases respectively, with 12 bases between them. The CDR3 is 14 amino acids. The germline CDR1 and CDR2 sequences are KGHSH and LQKENI. Here the CDR3 DNA reads TGTGCCAGCTCACTTACGGACGCGGACACTGAAGCTTTCTTT. Its protein is CASSLTDADTEAFF.

Many counts were recorded for this clonotype. The CDR3 spells CASSLEGVETQYF. Here the CDR3 DNA reads TGTGCCAGCAGCTTAGAGGGGGTAGAGACCCAGTACTTC. The rearrangement joins TRBV7-2 to TRBJ2-5; perhaps TRBD1 as D (6 bases). CDR1 is SGHTA, CDR2 FQGNSA, per germline. The CDR3 loop spans 13 amino acids. V lost 1 base and J 4 bases, leaving 7 bases between the germline ends. Together with reference TRBV7-2 and TRBJ2-5, the CDR3 gives the full variable domain: GAGVSQSPSNKVTEKGKDVELRCDPISGHTALYWYRQSLGQGLEFLIYFQGNSAPDKSGLPSDRFSAERTGGSVSTLTIQRTQQEDSAVYLCASSLEGVETQYFGPGTRLLVL.

The CDR3: CASSYGPIQGVDEKLFF. DNA for the CDR3: TGTGCCAGCAGTTATGGGCCGATACAGGGGGTCGATGAAAAACTGTTTTTT. The chain joins TRBV6-6 to TRBJ1-4, with 8 bases aligning to TRBD1. The V and J ends lost 3 bases and 6 bases, in that order; junction bases with no gene match: 12. Germline CDR1 and CDR2: MNHNY and SVGAGI (reference sequence). This CDR3 spans 17 amino acids.

This clonotype was counted only a few times. CDR3 sequence reads: CASSQDYSDTQYF. The CDR3 bases are TGCGCCAGCAGCCAAGATTATTCAGATACGCAGTATTTT. This chain connects TRBV4-3 to TRBJ2-3; D remains unclear. The length of the CDR3 is 13 residues. Germline V gene lookup returns CDR1 LGHNA and CDR2 YSLEER. The V end lost 0 bases, the J end lost 4 bases, and 5 bases lay between the germline ends.

The V call is TRBV7-2, the J call TRBJ2-5; 7 nucleotides match TRBD1. The end of the DNA fits TRBJ2-7 better, so the J call may be wrong. The germline CDR1 and CDR2 sequences are SGHTA and FQGNSA. The CDR3 runs to 16 residues. In DNA form, the CDR3 reads TGTGCCAGCAGCTTAACGCCCGGGACAGCGACCTACGAGCAGTACTTC. The encoded protein is CASSLTPGTATYEQYF.

In this sample, this clonotype turned up a few times. This chain joins TRBV12-3 or TRBV12-4 and TRBJ2-5; TRBD2 matches at 10 bases. The J call could be wrong; TRBJ2-1 is a better fit for the DNA end. The CDR3 is made up of 17 amino acids. CDR3 region: CASTPLEGSGGNNEQFF. In DNA, the CDR3 is TGTGCCAGCACCCCCCTGGAGGGTAGCGGGGGGAACAATGAGCAGTTCTTC.

V is TRBV7-8 and J is TRBJ2-5, with a weak D call TRBD2 (6 bases). The CDR3 has 16 residues. Trimming took 5 bases from V and 5 from J, leaving 21 bases between them. Per germline, CDR1 SGHVS and CDR2 FQNEAQ. The CDR3 DNA is TGTGCCAGCAGCCGAGTCGTGGCGGATGGGGGGGAGACCCAGTACTTC. Translating it yields CASSRVVADGGETQYF.

This clonotype came up a few times. CDR3 in DNA: TGTGCCAGCAACCGACAAGGGAGGGGGCATTCACCCCTCCACTTT. Translating it yields CASNRQGRGHSPLHF. This chain connects TRBV6-1 to TRBJ1-6, with 7 bases fitting TRBD1. Germline V gives CDR1 MNHNS, CDR2 SASEGT. CDR3 length: 15 residues. Trimming removed 7 bases from V and 8 bases from J; junction bases left unmatched: 11.

The sample holds a few counts of this clonotype. The chain recombines TRBV5-6 with TRBJ2-5; 8 nucleotides match TRBD2. The end of the DNA aligns better with TRBJ2-1, so the J call may be wrong. This CDR3 spans 16 amino acids. Germline V lookup: CDR1 SGHDT, CDR2 YYEEEE. The CDR3 sequence is CASSLSVGLARDGQFF. CDR3 nucleotide sequence: TGTGCCAGCAGCTTGTCAGTTGGACTAGCTCGGGATGGGCAGTTCTTC.

This clonotype was seen just once. The chain employs TRBV20-1 and TRBJ1-4, with D possibly matching TRBD1 (5 bases). V lost 3 bases and J 5 bases, leaving 16 bases between the germline ends. Germline-derived CDR1 and CDR2 are DFQATT and SNEGSKA (reference sequence). This CDR3 spans 15 amino acids. CDR3 residues: CSARRPGLGNEKLFF. The CDR3 DNA follows: TGCAGTGCTAGGCGGCCGGGACTCGGAAATGAAAAACTGTTTTTT.

V gene TRBV14 combines with J gene TRBJ2-7; D is undetermined. The CDR3 covers 15 residues. Per germline, CDR1 SGHDN and CDR2 FVKESK. With 0 bases removed from V and 3 bases from J, the gap between germline ends came to 12 bases. The CDR3 coding sequence is TGTGCCAGCAGCCAAGATAACCCGGACCTCTACGAGCAGTACTTC. Its protein is CASSQDNPDLYEQYF.

This clonotype was counted between two and nine times. V usage is TRBV12-3 or TRBV12-4 and J usage is TRBJ2-5, with TRBD2 matching over 12 bases. TRBJ2-1 explains the end of the DNA better; the J call may be wrong. This CDR3 has 15 amino acids. Here the CDR3 reads CASTWTSGDFNEQFF. CDR3 sequence (DNA): TGTGCCAGCACCTGGACTAGCGGGGATTTCAATGAGCAGTTCTTC.

The V and J genes are TRBV6-2 or TRBV6-3 and TRBJ2-5; tentatively, D is TRBD2 (6 bases). V was pared by 5 bases and J by 5 bases, with 15 bases between. CDR1 and CDR2 from the germline V gene are MNHEY and SVGEGT. CDR3 length equals 14 residues. The CDR3: CASSKGLLRETQYF. The CDR3 DNA reads as TGTGCCAGCAGTAAGGGACTTCTTCGGGAGACCCAGTACTTC.

This clonotype was seen only a few times. The rearrangement uses TRBV6-4 and TRBJ2-5; 15 nucleotides agree with TRBD2. Judging by the DNA end, TRBJ2-1 fits better; the J call may be wrong. Germline lookup yields CDR1 MRHNA and CDR2 SNTAGT. The CDR3 is 16 amino acids. For the CDR3, the DNA is TGTGCCAGCCGCGGGACTAGCGGGGGGTTATACAATGAGCAGTTCTTC. This encodes CASRGTSGGLYNEQFF.

This clonotype was counted many times. V usage is TRBV9 and J usage is TRBJ2-7; D possibly corresponds to TRBD1 (5 bases). The CDR3 spans 12 residues. The germline V gene encodes CDR1 SGDLS and CDR2 YYNGEE. Trimming shortened V by 2 bases and J by 6 bases, and 9 bases separated the two germline ends. This chain's CDR3 is CASSVQGGEQYF. The DNA for the CDR3 is TGTGCCAGCAGCGTGCAGGGTGGCGAGCAGTACTTC. The complete variable domain, with remaining parts taken from reference TRBV9 and TRBJ2-7, reads DSGVTQTPKHLITATGQRVTLRCSPRSGDLSVYWYQQSLDQGLQFLIQYYNGEERAKGNILERFSAQQFPDLHSELNLSSLELGDSALYFCASSVQGGEQYFGPGTRLTVT.

This clonotype was recorded at least ten times. The chain employs TRBV7-2 and TRBJ2-5; D unresolved. Between the trimmed V and J ends, which lost 0 bases and 0 bases, there was a span of 5 bases. Germline V gene sequence: CDR1 SGHTA, CDR2 FQGNSA. CDR3 length: 14 residues. The CDR3 DNA is TGTGCCAGCAGCTTAGCTCGAAACCAAGAGACCCAGTACTTC. Translating it yields CASSLARNQETQYF.

This clonotype was recorded a few times. V is TRBV7-9 and J is TRBJ2-5, with 7 bases that match TRBD2. Trimming at V came to 5 bases and at J to 4 bases, leaving 13 bases not matched to a gene. This CDR3 region has 16 residues. Germline lookup yields CDR1 SEHNR and CDR2 FQNEAQ (reference sequence). Here the CDR3 DNA reads TGTGCCAGCAGCCCCAGGGACTACCCACGGGGAGAGACCCAGTACTTC. Protein: CASSPRDYPRGETQYF.

The chain couples TRBV6-1 to TRBJ2-5; D is perhaps TRBD2 (7 bases). The V gene lost 7 bases and the J gene lost 11 bases, with 20 bases spanning the gap. Germline V gives CDR1 MNHNS, CDR2 SASEGT. The CDR3 extends over 13 amino acids. The CDR3 loop reads CASIEGGAGEQYF. As DNA, the CDR3 is TGTGCCAGCATCGAGGGGGGGGCCGGTGAGCAGTACTTC.

The chain employs TRBV11-3 and TRBJ2-1, with 7 bases matching TRBD1. CDR1 SGHNT and CDR2 YENEEA come from the germline V gene. The J segment lost 0 bases and the V segment lost 7 bases, leaving 18 bases of the junction unmatched. The CDR3 spans 19 residues. CDR3: CASTGQQGQYRSSYNEQFF. As DNA, the CDR3 is TGTGCCAGCACCGGCCAACAGGGGCAATACAGGAGCTCCTACAATGAGCAGTTCTTC.

This chain uses TRBV3-1 with TRBJ2-1; TRBD2 agrees at 7 bases. Germline CDR1 is LGHDT and CDR2 is YNNKEL (reference sequence). The CDR3 loop spans 18 amino acids. V was clipped by 1 base and J by 0 bases; unmatched bases: 9. CDR3 in amino acids: CASSQVASGPSSYNEQFF. DNA of the CDR3: TGTGCCAGCAGCCAAGTAGCTAGCGGACCAAGCTCCTACAATGAGCAGTTCTTC.